What follows describes a single T cell receptor beta chain. Sequencing was performed with immunoSEQ multiplex PCR; in TCRdb, only in-frame clones are kept and a portion is missing. Of 35,000 or so clones in the sample, about nine tenths were seen once. The data were obtained in a study of blood T cell repertoires in COVID-19. Sequenced input: peripheral blood. This receptor was obtained from a human donor in a cohort sampled during active COVID-19.

The CDR3 DNA follows: TGTGCCAGCAGCCAACTGAGCGGGGGGGCCCGAAATGAGCAGTTCTTC. Encoded protein: CASSQLSGGARNEQFF. This chain uses TRBV3-1 (or the pseudogene TRBV3-2) with TRBJ2-1, with 10 bases identical to TRBD2. This CDR3 is built from 16 residues. Per the germline V gene, CDR1 is LGHDT and CDR2 is YNNKEL (reference sequence). Trimming removed 2 bases from V and 7 bases from J; junction bases left unmatched: 8.